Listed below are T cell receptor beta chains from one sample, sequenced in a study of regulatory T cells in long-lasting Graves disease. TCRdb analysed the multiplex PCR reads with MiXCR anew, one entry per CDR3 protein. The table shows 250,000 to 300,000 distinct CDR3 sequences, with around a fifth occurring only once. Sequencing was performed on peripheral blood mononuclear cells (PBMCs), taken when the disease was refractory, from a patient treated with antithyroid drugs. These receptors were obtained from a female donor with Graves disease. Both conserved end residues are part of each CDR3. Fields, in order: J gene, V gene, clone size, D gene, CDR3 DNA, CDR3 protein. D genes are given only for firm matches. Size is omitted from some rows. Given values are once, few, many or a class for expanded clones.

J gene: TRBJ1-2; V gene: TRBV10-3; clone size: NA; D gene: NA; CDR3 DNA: TGTGCCATCAGCCGACCACAGGTGGATGGCTACACCTTC; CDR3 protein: CAISRPQVDGYTF
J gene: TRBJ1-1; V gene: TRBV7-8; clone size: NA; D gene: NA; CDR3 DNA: TGTGCCAGCAGCCCCACAGAATTGAACACTGAAGCTTTCTTT; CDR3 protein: CASSPTELNTEAFF
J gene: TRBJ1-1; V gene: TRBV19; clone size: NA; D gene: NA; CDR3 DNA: TGTGCCAGTAGTATAATAGGACGGAACACTGAAGCTTTCTTT; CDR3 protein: CASSIIGRNTEAFF
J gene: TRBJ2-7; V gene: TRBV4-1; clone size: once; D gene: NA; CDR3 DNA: TGCGCCAGCAGCCAAGAGAGCAGCTCCTACGAGCAGTACTTC; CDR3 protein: CASSQESSSYEQYF
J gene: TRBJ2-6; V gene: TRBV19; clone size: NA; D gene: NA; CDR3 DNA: TGTGCCAGTAGTCCCTGGGACCGAGCTGGGGCCAACGTCCTGACTTTC; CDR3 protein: CASSPWDRAGANVLTF
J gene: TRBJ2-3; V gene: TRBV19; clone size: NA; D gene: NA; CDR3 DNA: TGTGCCAGTAGTACGGGACGGTGGGGAGCTGATACGCAGTATTTT; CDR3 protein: CASSTGRWGADTQYF
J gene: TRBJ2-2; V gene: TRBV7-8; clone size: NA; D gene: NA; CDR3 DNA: TGTGCCAGCAGCTACAATTTCAGAGCCGGGGAGCTGTTTTTT; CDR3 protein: CASSYNFRAGELFF
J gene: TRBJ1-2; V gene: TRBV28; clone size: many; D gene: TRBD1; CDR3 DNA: TGTGCCATCAACACCCCTCGGACAGGGGGCTTTAACTATGGCTACACCTTC; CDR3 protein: CAINTPRTGGFNYGYTF
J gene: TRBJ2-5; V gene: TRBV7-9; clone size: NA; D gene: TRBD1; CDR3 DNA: TGTGCCAGCAGCTTAGCGGGACAGGGGAAAGAGACCCAGTACTTC; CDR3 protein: CASSLAGQGKETQYF
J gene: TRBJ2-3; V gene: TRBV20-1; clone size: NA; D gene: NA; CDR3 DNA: TGCAGTGCTAAGCGGATGGAAAGCACAGATACGCAGTATTTT; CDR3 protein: CSAKRMESTDTQYF
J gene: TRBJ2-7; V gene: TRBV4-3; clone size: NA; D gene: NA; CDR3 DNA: TGCGCCAGCAGCCAAGAGAGGGGGGCGGGCTACGAGCAGTACTTC; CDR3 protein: CASSQERGAGYEQYF
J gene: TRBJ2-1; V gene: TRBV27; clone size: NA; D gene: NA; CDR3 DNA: TGTGCCAGCGAGGACGGCTGGAGCAAGTTCTTC; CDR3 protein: CASEDGWSKFF
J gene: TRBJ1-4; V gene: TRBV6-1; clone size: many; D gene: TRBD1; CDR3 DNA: TGTGCCAGCAGTCGACAGGGGCTCAGGGAACTGTTTTTT; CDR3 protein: CASSRQGLRELFF
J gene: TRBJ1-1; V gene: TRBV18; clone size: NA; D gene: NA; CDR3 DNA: TGTGCCAGCTCACTCGAAGGACGGACAGTAGAAGCTTTCTTT; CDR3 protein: CASSLEGRTVEAFF
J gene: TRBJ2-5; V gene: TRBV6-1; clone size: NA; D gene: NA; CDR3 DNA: TGTGCCAGCAGGACCAGGGGGGGGGAAAATCAAGAGACCCAGTACTTC; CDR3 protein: CASRTRGGENQETQYF
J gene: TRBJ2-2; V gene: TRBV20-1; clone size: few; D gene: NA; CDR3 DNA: TGCAGTGCCGCAACTCACAACACCGGGGAGCTGTTTTTT; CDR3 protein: CSAATHNTGELFF
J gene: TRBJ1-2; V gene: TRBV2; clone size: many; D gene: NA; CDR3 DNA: TGTGCCAGCAGTGTAACAGGCGCGTCTGGCTACACCTTC; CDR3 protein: CASSVTGASGYTF
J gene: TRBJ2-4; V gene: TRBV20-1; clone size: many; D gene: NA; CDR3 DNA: TGCAGTGCTAGAAGTCAGGCTGAGAACATTCAGTACTTC; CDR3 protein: CSARSQAENIQYF
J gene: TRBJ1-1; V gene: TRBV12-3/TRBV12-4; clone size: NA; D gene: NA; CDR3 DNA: TGTGTCACAGTCTACGGCACTGAAGCTTTCTTT; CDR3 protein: CVTVYGTEAFF
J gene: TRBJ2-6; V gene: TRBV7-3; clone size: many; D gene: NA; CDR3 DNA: TGTGCCAGCAGCTTAAACAGGGAGGTGGCTGGGGCCAACGTCCTGACTTTC; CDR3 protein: CASSLNREVAGANVLTF
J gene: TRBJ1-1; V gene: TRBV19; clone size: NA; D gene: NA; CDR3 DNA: TGTGCCAGTACGCCCACCATGAACACTGAAGCTTTCTTT; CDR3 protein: CASTPTMNTEAFF
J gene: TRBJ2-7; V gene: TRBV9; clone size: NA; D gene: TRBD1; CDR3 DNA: TGTGCCAGCAGCGTAGGGACAGGGGCCTACGAGCAGTACTTC; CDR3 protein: CASSVGTGAYEQYF
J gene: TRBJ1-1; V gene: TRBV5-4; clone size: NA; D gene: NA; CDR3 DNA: TGTGCCAGCAGCTTGGATCCAGGGCCCACTGAAGCTTTCTTT; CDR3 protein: CASSLDPGPTEAFF
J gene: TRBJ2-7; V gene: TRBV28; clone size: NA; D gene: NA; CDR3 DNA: TGTGCCAGCAGTTTCTCGCAGGGTACAGCGTACTTC; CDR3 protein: CASSFSQGTAYF
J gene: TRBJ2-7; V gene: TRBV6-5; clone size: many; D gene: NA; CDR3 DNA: TGTGCCAGCAGTTCCCCCACTCAGGGTGCCGAGCAGTACTTC; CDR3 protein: CASSSPTQGAEQYF
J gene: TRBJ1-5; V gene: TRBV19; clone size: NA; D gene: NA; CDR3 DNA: TGTGCCAGTAGACAAATCCGGGAGGATCAGCCCCAGCATTTT; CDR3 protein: CASRQIREDQPQHF
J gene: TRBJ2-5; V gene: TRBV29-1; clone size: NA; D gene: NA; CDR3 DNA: TGCAGCGTTGAAGATGCCGGGGAGACCCAGTACTTC; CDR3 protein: CSVEDAGETQYF
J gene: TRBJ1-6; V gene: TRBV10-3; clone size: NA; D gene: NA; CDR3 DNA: TGTGCCATCAGTGAGTCCGGGCCGCCTAATTCACCCCTCCACTTT; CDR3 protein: CAISESGPPNSPLHF
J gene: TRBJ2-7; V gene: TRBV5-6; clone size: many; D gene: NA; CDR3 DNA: TGTGCCAGCAGCTTGGCCGCGGACTACCTCTTTGAGCAGTACTTC; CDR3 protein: CASSLAADYLFEQYF
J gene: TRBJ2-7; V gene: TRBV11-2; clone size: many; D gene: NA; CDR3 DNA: TGTGCCAGCAGCGAGACTAATAGAGTGCCCTACGAGCAGTACTTC; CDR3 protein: CASSETNRVPYEQYF
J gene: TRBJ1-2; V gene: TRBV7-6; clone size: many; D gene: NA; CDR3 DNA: TGTGCCAGCAGCTTAGCGCTTCAGGGTGGCTATGGCTACACCTTC; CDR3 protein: CASSLALQGGYGYTF
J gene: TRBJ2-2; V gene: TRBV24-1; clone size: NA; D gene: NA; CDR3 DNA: TGTGCCACCGGTCCCTTGGGCACCGGGGAGCTGTTTTTT; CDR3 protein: CATGPLGTGELFF
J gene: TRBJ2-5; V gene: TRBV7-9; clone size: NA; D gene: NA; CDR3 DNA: TGTGCCAGCAGCTTACTGGAAACCCAAGAGACCCAGTACTTC; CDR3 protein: CASSLLETQETQYF
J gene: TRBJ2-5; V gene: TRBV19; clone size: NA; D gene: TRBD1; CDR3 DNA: TGTGCCAGTAGTACTGGGACAGATCAAGAGACCCAGTACTTC; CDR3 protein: CASSTGTDQETQYF
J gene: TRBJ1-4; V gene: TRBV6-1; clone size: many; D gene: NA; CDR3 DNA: TGTGCCAGCAGTCTCCGAGCAGGGGTCAGACCTAATGAAAAACTGTTTTTT; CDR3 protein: CASSLRAGVRPNEKLFF
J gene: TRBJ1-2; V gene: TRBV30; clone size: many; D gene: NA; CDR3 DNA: TGTGCCTGGAGTGAAATATATGGCTACACCTTC; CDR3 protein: CAWSEIYGYTF
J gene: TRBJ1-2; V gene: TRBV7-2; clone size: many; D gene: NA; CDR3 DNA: TGTGCCAGCAGCTTAGACAGTTATAACTATGGCTACACCTTC; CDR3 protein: CASSLDSYNYGYTF
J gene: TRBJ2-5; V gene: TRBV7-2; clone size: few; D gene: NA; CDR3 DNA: TGTGCCAGCAGCCTGGGGGACAATCATATCCCCTTGTTC; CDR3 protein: CASSLGDNHIPLF
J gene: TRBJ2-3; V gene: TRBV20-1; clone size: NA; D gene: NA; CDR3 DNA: TGCAGTGCTAGAGCTTGGGATACGCAGTATTTT; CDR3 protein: CSARAWDTQYF
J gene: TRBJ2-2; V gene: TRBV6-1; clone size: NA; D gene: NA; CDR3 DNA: TGTGCCAGCAAGGCTGACACCGGGGAGCTGTTTTTT; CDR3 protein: CASKADTGELFF
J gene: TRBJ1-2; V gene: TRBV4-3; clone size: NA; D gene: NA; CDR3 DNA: TGCGCCAGCAGCCAAGATAGGGGCGGCCGGGACGTCTATGGCTACACCTTC; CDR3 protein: CASSQDRGGRDVYGYTF
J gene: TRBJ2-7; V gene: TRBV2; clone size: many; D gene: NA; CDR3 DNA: TGTGCCAGCAGTGCGGCGAGGCTCCTCGAGCAGTACTTC; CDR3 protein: CASSAARLLEQYF
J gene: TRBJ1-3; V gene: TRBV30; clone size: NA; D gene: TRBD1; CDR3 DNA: TGTGCCTGGAGTCCACAGGGGGCATTGGACACCATATATTTT; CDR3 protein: CAWSPQGALDTIYF
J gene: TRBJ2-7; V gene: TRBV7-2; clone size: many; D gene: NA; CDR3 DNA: TGTGCCAGCAGCGGCGGAGCCACCTATTACGAGCAGTACTTC; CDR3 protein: CASSGGATYYEQYF
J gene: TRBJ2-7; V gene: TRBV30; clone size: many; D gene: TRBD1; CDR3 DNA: TGTGCCTGGAGTGTAGGGACAGGGGGATACGAGCAGTACTTC; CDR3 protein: CAWSVGTGGYEQYF
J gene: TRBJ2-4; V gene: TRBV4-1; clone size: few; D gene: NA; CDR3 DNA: TGCGCCAGCAGCGCCCGCGGGAACCAAAACATTCAGTACTTC; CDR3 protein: CASSARGNQNIQYF
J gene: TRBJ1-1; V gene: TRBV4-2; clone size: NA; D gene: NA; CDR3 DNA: TGTGCCAGCAGCCAAGGTAACAGGGAAGCTTTCTTT; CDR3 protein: CASSQGNREAFF
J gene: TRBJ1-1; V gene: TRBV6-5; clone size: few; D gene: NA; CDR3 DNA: TGTGCCAGCAGTTACGGGGAGAACACTGAAGCTTTCTTT; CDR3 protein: CASSYGENTEAFF
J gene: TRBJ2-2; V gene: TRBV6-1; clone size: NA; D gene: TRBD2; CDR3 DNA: TGTGCCAGCAGTAGGCGGGAGTACACCGGGGAGCTGTTTTTT; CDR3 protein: CASSRREYTGELFF
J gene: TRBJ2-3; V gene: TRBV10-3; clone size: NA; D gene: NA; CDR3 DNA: TGTGCCATCAGTGAGTCGGTGGGTGTTACGCAGTATTTT; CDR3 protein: CAISESVGVTQYF